This T cell receptor beta chain was obtained from a study of regulatory T cells in long-lasting Graves disease. At least ten counts were recorded for this clonotype. The time point is: newly diagnosed GD, antithyroid drugs for less than 3 months. Researchers made the TCR library from RNA that was extracted from PBMCs. Building the TCR beta libraries relied on iRepertoire HTBI primers, and CDR3 regions underwent Arm-PCR. TCRdb ran MiXCR on the multiplex PCR reads and lists one entry per CDR3 protein. The sample carries 250,000 to 300,000 distinct CDR3 sequences, about 18% recorded once. Unmatched junction bases numbered 7, after V lost 5 bases and J lost 0 bases. CDR1 and CDR2 (germline): SQVTM, ANQGSEA. The CDR3 loop spans 15 amino acids. The same specimen was also included in a second study, on T cells in Graves' hyperthyroidism and ophthalmopathy. That paper adds: Exclusion of a patient resulted from uncontrolled infection, other autoimmune disease, pregnancy or lactation. First-round RT-PCR targeting the TCR CDR3 was performed with the HTBI primer set. In blood, most of the thyroid clonotypes expanded above 0.001 were also present.

The input for sequencing was peripheral blood mononuclear cells (PBMCs), taken at new diagnosis, from a patient treated with antithyroid drugs. V is TRBV29-1 and J is TRBJ2-1, with 7 bases that match TRBD1. The receptor's source is a woman in her twenties or thirties with Graves disease. CDR3 sequence: CSVQVQGSSYNEQFF. CDR3 sequence (DNA): TGCAGCGTTCAAGTACAGGGGAGCTCCTACAATGAGCAGTTCTTC.